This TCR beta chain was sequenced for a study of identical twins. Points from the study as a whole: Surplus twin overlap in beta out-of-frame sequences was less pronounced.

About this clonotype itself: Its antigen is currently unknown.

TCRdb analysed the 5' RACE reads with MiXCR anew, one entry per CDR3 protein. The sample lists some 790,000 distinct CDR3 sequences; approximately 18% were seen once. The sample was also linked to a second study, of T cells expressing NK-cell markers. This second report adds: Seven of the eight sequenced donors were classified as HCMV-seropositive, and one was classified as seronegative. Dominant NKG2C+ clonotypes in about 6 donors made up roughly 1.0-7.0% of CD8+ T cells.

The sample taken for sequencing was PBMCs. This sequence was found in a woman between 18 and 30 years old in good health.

CDR3 coding DNA: TGCAGTGCTAGAGACTCGGGACTAGCAGGGTACGAGCAGTACTTC. Translating gives CSARDSGLAGYEQYF. The gene calls are TRBV20-1 and TRBJ2-7, with TRBD2 matching over 9 bases. The CDR3 consists of 15 residues. The germline gives CDR1 DFQATT, CDR2 SNEGSKA (reference sequence). The junction had 7 bases not matched to a gene; V was cut back by 0 bases and J by 4 bases.